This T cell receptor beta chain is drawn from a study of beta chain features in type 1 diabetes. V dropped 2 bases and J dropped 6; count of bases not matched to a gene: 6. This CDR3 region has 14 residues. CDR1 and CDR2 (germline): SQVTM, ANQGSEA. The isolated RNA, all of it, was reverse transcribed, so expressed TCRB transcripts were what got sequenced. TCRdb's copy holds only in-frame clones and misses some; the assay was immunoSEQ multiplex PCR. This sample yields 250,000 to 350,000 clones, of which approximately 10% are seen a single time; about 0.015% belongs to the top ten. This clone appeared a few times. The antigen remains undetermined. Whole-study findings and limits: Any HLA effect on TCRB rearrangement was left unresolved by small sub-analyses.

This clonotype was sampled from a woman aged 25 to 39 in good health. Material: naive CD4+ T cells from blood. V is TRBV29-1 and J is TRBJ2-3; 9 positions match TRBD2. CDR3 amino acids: CSVERLAGVDTQYF. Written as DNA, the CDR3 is TGCAGCGTTGAAAGATTAGCGGGAGTGGATACGCAGTATTTT.